The 18 T cell receptor beta chains reported below all come from one sample, sequenced in a study of regulatory T cells in long-lasting Graves disease. Time point meaning: persistent/refractory GD, antithyroid drugs over 5 years with positive TRAb. The authors made the TCR library using RNA they extracted from PBMCs. HTBI primers from iRepertoire and Arm-PCR of CDR3 regions yielded the TCR beta libraries. TCRdb ran MiXCR on the multiplex PCR reads and lists one entry per CDR3 protein. The data contain 600,000 to 850,000 distinct CDR3 sequences, 30% of them seen just once; the ten biggest clones take up 40% to 50%. The starting material was peripheral blood mononuclear cells (PBMCs), obtained when the disease was refractory, from a patient treated with antithyroid drugs. The origin of the receptors is a female donor with Graves disease.

The V and J genes are TRBV19 and TRBJ2-7; D gene uncertain. The germline CDR1 and CDR2 sequences are LNHDA and SQIVND (reference sequence). V lost 5 bases and J 7 bases, leaving 12 bases between the germline ends. The CDR3 covers 12 residues. CDR3 nucleotide sequence: TGTGCCAGTAGTTCGGCCCCGTGGGAGCAGTACTTC. Translation: CASSSAPWEQYF. Full variable domain (outside the CDR3, taken from reference TRBV19 and TRBJ2-7): DGGITQSPKYLFRKEGQNVTLSCEQNLNHDAMYWYRQDPGQGLRLIYYSQIVNDFQKGDIAEGYSVSREKKESFPLTVTSAQKNPTAFYLCASSSAPWEQYFGPGTRLTVT.

This clonotype was seen only a few times. This rearrangement joins TRBV6-2 or TRBV6-3 to TRBJ1-2; D may be TRBD1 (5 bases). The CDR3 contains 16 residues. Germline CDR1 reads MNHEY; CDR2 reads SVGEGT. V lost 6 bases to trimming and J lost 6 bases, with 23 bases between them. The CDR3 DNA reads TGTGCCAGCAGAAGGACCGGGGACGCGACTTCCAATGGCTACACCTTC. Translating gives CASRRTGDATSNGYTF.

This clonotype has only a few counts. V usage is TRBV6-1 and J usage is TRBJ1-5, with 11 bases identical to TRBD1. The junction had 7 bases not matched to a gene; V was cut back by 6 bases and J by 3 bases. Germline values: CDR1 MNHNS, CDR2 SASEGT. The CDR3 has 16 amino acids. The CDR3 loop is CASRTAGQGDNQPQHF. CDR3 DNA: TGTGCCAGCAGGACAGCGGGACAGGGGGACAATCAGCCCCAGCATTTT.

CDR3 nucleotide sequence: TGTGCCAGCAGCCCGGCCCAGGGGGCAACCGGGGAGCTGTTTTTT. It encodes CASSPAQGATGELFF. The chain is built from TRBV7-3 and TRBJ2-2, with 8 bases lining up with TRBD1. Germline V lookup: CDR1 SGHTA, CDR2 FQGTGA. J gave up 5 bases and V 5 bases, and 7 bases lay outside the gene matches. This CDR3 region has 15 residues.

Only a few counts were recorded for this clonotype. J is TRBJ1-6 and V is TRBV28; D perhaps matches TRBD1 (5 bases). V gave up 6 bases and J gave up 6 bases, with 18 bases separating them. CDR3 length: 16 residues. Germline assignment: CDR1 MDHEN and CDR2 SYDVKM. The CDR3 is CASRPRGQTINSPLHF. CDR3 coding DNA: TGTGCCAGCAGACCGAGGGGTCAGACAATTAATTCACCCCTCCACTTT.

V usage is TRBV6-1 and J usage is TRBJ2-5; 7 bases line up with TRBD2. Germline V gives CDR1 MNHNS, CDR2 SASEGT. V lost 5 bases and J lost 4; bases outside the gene matches: 7. The CDR3 is 14 amino acids. The DNA of the CDR3 is TGTGCCAGCAGTCGGGACTACTTTTCAGAGACCCAGTACTTC. Translating gives CASSRDYFSETQYF.

The rearrangement links TRBV6-1 to TRBJ1-2; a weak D match, TRBD1 (5 bases). In germline, CDR1 is MNHNS, CDR2 SASEGT. The CDR3 consists of 14 residues. V lost 5 bases and J lost 4, with 14 bases in between. In DNA form, the CDR3 reads TGTGCCAGCAGTCCCGGGACTGCTTTCTATGGCTACACCTTC. Translating gives CASSPGTAFYGYTF.

This clonotype was seen a handful of times. The rearrangement joins TRBV24-1 to TRBJ1-2; 7 nucleotides line up with TRBD1. The germline CDR1 and CDR2 sequences are KGHDR and SFDVKD. Trimming at V came to 9 bases and at J to 0 bases, leaving 3 bases not matched to a gene. This CDR3 spans 13 amino acids. CDR3 residues: CATWDRANYGYTF. The DNA of the CDR3 is TGTGCCACCTGGGACAGAGCTAACTATGGCTACACCTTC.

The V call is TRBV20-1, the J call TRBJ2-7, with 8 bases fitting TRBD1. The CDR3 consists of 13 residues. The ends lost 4 bases at V and 6 bases at J; junction bases unmatched: 8. Germline lookup yields CDR1 DFQATT and CDR2 SNEGSKA (reference sequence). As DNA, the CDR3 is TGCAGTGCTACCGGGACAGGCATGGGCGAGCAGTACTTC. It yields the protein CSATGTGMGEQYF.

This clonotype was seen repeatedly, ten times or more. The gene calls are TRBV6-1 and TRBJ1-2; D ambiguous. V lost 4 bases to trimming and J lost 2 bases, with 23 bases between them. CDR3 length: 18 amino acids. Germline assignment: CDR1 MNHNS and CDR2 SASEGT. The CDR3 spells CASSGMRTSPEGNYGYTF. The CDR3 region has the DNA TGTGCCAGCAGTGGGATGAGGACGTCCCCCGAGGGCAACTATGGCTACACCTTC.

The gene calls are TRBV5-1 and TRBJ1-4; 8 nucleotides line up with TRBD1. Germline V gene data show CDR1 as SGHRS and CDR2 as YFSETQ. V lost 1 base to trimming and J lost 7 bases; unmatched junction nucleotides: 3. This CDR3 contains 14 residues. As DNA, the CDR3 is TGCGCCAGCAGCTTGCAGGGGGCGGGTGAAAAACTGTTTTTT. This codes for CASSLQGAGEKLFF. Drawing the rest from reference TRBV5-1 and TRBJ1-4, the complete variable domain is KAGVTQTPRYLIKTRGQQVTLSCSPISGHRSVSWYQQTPGQGLQFLFEYFSETQRNKGNFPGRFSGRQFSNSRSEMNVSTLELGDSALYLCASSLQGAGEKLFFGSGTQLSVL.

The table lists this clonotype with a few counts. The chain couples TRBV11-2 to TRBJ1-1; D is perhaps TRBD1 (6 bases). The CDR3 is 16 residues long. CDR1 is SGHAT, CDR2 FQNNGV, per germline. The V gene lost 3 bases and the J gene lost 5 bases, with 19 bases spanning the gap. The CDR3 nucleotides read TGTGCCAGCAGCTTTTTAGGGGGAAAGAGGGCTACTGAAGCTTTCTTT. Residues: CASSFLGGKRATEAFF.

This clonotype was found a few times. V and J are TRBV20-1 and TRBJ1-1; D uncertain. Germline V gives CDR1 DFQATT, CDR2 SNEGSKA (reference sequence). The CDR3 covers 13 residues. Trimming took 5 bases from V and 6 from J, leaving 16 bases between them. The CDR3 DNA is TGCAGTGCTGTTCAGACCCCAAGGCCTGAAGCTTTCTTT. It encodes CSAVQTPRPEAFF.

Comments on this clonotype: Given a much more abundant clone one base away, this may be a read error. V is TRBV11-1 and J is TRBJ2-7; tentatively, D is TRBD2 (6 bases). Germline V gene sequence: CDR1 SGHAT, CDR2 FQDESV (reference sequence). The CDR3 runs 14 residues. The CDR3 DNA reads TGTGCCCGCAGCTTGATTAGCGGAAACTACGAGCAGTACTTC. It is translated as CARSLISGNYEQYF.

This clonotype is deemed medium-sized. The chain recombines TRBV28 with TRBJ1-2, with unresolved D. Per germline, CDR1 MDHEN and CDR2 SYDVKM. The V gene lost 4 bases and the J gene lost 3 bases, with 15 bases spanning the gap. This CDR3 is built from 15 residues. The chain's CDR3 is CASSSLEGGDYGYTF. The CDR3 DNA follows: TGTGCCAGCAGTTCCCTCGAAGGTGGGGACTATGGCTACACCTTC.

The chain carries TRBV6-2 or TRBV6-3 and TRBJ1-5; D is uncertain. Germline V lookup: CDR1 MNHEY, CDR2 SVGEGT. The CDR3 is 13 residues long. Trimming pared 5 bases from V and 3 bases from J, leaving 8 bases between. The CDR3 loop reads CASSQRFNQPQHF. As DNA, the CDR3 is TGTGCCAGCAGTCAACGATTCAATCAGCCCCAGCATTTT.

This clonotype was counted at least ten times. V is TRBV27 and J is TRBJ1-5; maybe TRBD1 (6 bases). The CDR3 is 15 residues long. Germline CDR1 reads MNHEY; CDR2 reads SMNVEV (reference sequence). Trimming left V 2 bases short and J 4 bases short, with 12 bases between. The CDR3 sequence: CASSLGGAGNQPQHF. CDR3 nucleotide sequence: TGTGCCAGCAGTTTAGGGGGCGCCGGGAATCAGCCCCAGCATTTT.

The chain uses TRBV7-9 and TRBJ2-7; D perhaps matches TRBD2 (6 bases). V was trimmed by 1 base and J by 1 base, leaving 14 bases between them. The germline CDR1 and CDR2 sequences are SEHNR and FQNEAQ (reference sequence). The CDR3 spans 16 residues. The CDR3 loop is CASSLGLIGTSYEQYF. The CDR3 nucleotides read TGTGCCAGCAGCTTAGGCCTGATAGGGACTTCCTACGAGCAGTACTTC.